This entry features one TCR beta chain sequence. No antigen is known for it. The table came from immunoSEQ multiplex PCR; TCRdb's copy has only in-frame clones and leaves some out. The repertoire holds around 70,000 clones, with over 80% as singletons. Sample time point: blood 2 weeks post-SBRT. Regarding treatment: 15 Gy SBRT to primary tumor, nephrectomy 4 weeks later. Serial blood draws occurred at baseline and 2 and 4 weeks post-SBRT. This renal cell carcinoma was of the clear cell type. The sample originates from a study of radiation and T cells in renal cell carcinoma. Study-wide results and limits: Top tumor clonotypes rose in blood 2 weeks post-radiation, then contracted.

There are 14 residues in the CDR3. CDR1 MDHEN and CDR2 SYDVKM come from the germline V gene. The germline V and J ends were trimmed by 7 bases and 2 bases, with 15 bases remaining between them. The J gene is TRBJ2-7, the V gene TRBV28, with a tentative D call TRBD2 (7 bases). This TCR was recovered from a man aged 55 to 70 with renal cell carcinoma. The sample was blood, taken from a patient whose treatment included radiotherapy and nephrectomy. CDR3 sequence: CASIGGGGPYEQYF. CDR3 nucleotides: TGTGCCAGCATTGGGGGGGGCGGGCCCTACGAGCAGTACTTC.